Following are 3 T cell receptor beta chains from one sample sequenced in a study of T cells in Graves' hyperthyroidism and ophthalmopathy. RNA transcripts provided the source from which TCR beta CDR3 regions were amplified. HTBI primers were the set used in a first-round RT-PCR of the TCR CDR3. TCRdb ran MiXCR on the multiplex PCR reads and lists one entry per CDR3 protein. The table shows around 500,000 distinct CDR3 sequences, with around 15% occurring only once. The sample consisted of blood. Receptor source: a woman in her thirties with Graves' ophthalmopathy.

This clonotype was picked up many times. The DNA for the CDR3 is TGTGCCAGCAGACCTACCGGGACAGATTACTCCTACGAGCAGTACTTC. This gives the protein CASRPTGTDYSYEQYF. V is TRBV28 and J is TRBJ2-7; 7 bases agree with TRBD1. This CDR3 comprises 16 residues. V was pared by 6 bases and J by 0 bases, with 11 bases of the junction left unmatched. Germline assignment: CDR1 MDHEN and CDR2 SYDVKM.

This clonotype was observed a few times. The chain has TRBV4-3 and TRBJ2-7; either TRBD1 or TRBD2 may fit D (6 bases each). This CDR3 region has 16 residues. Trimming cost V 0 bases and J 3 bases, with 15 bases left between them. Germline CDR1 is LGHNA and CDR2 is YSLEER. CDR3 residues: CASSQDAGHLNYEQYF. CDR3 bases: TGCGCCAGCAGCCAAGATGCGGGACACCTGAACTACGAGCAGTACTTC.

This clonotype was seen more than once but under ten times. The chain joins TRBV5-1 to TRBJ2-5; 9 nucleotides agree with TRBD1. Germline V gene sequence: CDR1 SGHRS, CDR2 YFSETQ. This CDR3 has 15 residues. The V segment lost 4 bases and the J segment 5 bases; nucleotides outside the gene matches: 9. The CDR3 region is CASSPLGTGTETQYF. As DNA, the CDR3 is TGCGCCAGCAGCCCCCTCGGGACAGGGACCGAGACCCAGTACTTC.